This T cell receptor (beta chain) was recorded in a study of cytomegalovirus exposure and HLA in healthy donors. Findings and limits, study-wide: In a later analysis, compared with equally common non-associated chains, HLA-associated beta chains were more expanded. The authors listed 164 TCR beta chains as cytomegalovirus-associated.

To note about this clone: What it binds is unknown.

The CDR3 has 14 amino acids. Germline loops: CDR1 MNHNS, CDR2 SASEGT. Trimming removed 8 bases from V and 0 bases from J, with 11 bases in between. The study ran its PCR with 60 Vbeta and 13 Jbeta primers. In the authors' workflow: In a later analysis, 70 million to 80 million unique TCR beta chains included roughly 11 million shared by two or more donors. Profiling relied on immunoSEQ multiplex PCR, and the TCRdb table lists in-frame clones only, not all of them. V, J and clone size were drawn from that table, and D and trimming were deduced from the DNA. This repertoire shows approximately 100,000 clones, 70% to 80% found once; its top ten account for about a sixth.

Sequencing was carried out using PBMCs. This chain links TRBV6-1 with TRBJ1-3; D not certain. This clonotype was obtained from a man between 60 and 75 years old in good health and CMV-seropositive. The CDR3 protein is CASLPQFSGNTIYF. The CDR3 DNA is TGTGCCAGCTTACCTCAGTTCTCTGGAAACACCATATATTTT.